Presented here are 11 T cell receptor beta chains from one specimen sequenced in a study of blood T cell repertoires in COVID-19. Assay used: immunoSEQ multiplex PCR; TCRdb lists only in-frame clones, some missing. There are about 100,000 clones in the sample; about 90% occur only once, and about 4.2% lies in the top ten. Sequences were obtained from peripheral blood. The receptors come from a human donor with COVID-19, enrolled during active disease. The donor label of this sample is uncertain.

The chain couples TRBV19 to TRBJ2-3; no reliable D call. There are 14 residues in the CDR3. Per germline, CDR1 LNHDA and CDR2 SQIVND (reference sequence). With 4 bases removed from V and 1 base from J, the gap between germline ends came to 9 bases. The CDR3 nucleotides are TGTGCCAGTAGTACCCTGGCAGGCACAGATACGCAGTATTTT. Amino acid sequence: CASSTLAGTDTQYF.

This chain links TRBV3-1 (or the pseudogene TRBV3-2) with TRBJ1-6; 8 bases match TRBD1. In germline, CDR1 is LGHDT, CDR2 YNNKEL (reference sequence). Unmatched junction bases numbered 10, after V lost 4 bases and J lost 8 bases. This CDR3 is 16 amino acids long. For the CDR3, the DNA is TGTGCCAGCAGCCCCGGGACAGGTAGTTCCCATTCACCCCTCCACTTT. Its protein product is CASSPGTGSSHSPLHF.

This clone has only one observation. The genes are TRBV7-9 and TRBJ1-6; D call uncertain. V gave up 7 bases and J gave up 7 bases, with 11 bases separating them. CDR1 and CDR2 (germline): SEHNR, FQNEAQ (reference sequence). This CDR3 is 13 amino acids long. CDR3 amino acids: CASTERENSPLHF. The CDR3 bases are TGTGCCAGCACCGAGAGGGAGAATTCACCCCTCCACTTT. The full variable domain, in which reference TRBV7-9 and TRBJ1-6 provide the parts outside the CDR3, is DTGVSQNPRHKITKRGQNVTFRCDPISEHNRLYWYRQTLGQGPEFLTYFQNEAQLEKSRLLSDRFSAERPKGSFSTLEIQRTEQGDSAMYLCASTERENSPLHFGNGTRLTVT.

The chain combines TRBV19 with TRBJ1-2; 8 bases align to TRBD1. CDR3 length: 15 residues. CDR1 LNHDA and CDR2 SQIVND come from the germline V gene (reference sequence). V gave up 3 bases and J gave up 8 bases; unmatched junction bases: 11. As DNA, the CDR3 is TGTGCCAGTAGTATTCCCCGGACAGGGAGGTTAGGCTACACCTTC. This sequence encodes CASSIPRTGRLGYTF.

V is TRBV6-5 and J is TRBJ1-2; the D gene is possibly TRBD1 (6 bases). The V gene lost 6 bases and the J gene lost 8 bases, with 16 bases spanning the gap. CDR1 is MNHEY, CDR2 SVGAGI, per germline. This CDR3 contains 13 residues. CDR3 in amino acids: CASRVTGTRGYTF. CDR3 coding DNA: TGTGCCAGCAGGGTAACCGGGACACGGGGCTACACCTTC.

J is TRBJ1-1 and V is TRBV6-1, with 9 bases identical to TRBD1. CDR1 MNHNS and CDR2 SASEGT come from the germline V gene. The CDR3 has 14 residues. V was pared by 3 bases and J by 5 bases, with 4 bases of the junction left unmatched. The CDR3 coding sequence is TGTGCCAGCAGTGACCCCGGGACAGGGACTGAAGCTTTCTTT. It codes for CASSDPGTGTEAFF.

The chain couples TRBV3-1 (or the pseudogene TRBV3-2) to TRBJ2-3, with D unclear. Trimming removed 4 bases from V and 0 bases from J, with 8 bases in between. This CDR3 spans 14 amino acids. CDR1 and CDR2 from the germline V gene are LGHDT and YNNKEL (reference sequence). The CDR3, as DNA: TGTGCCAGCAGCCGGGCAGCTAGCACAGATACGCAGTATTTT. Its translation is CASSRAASTDTQYF.

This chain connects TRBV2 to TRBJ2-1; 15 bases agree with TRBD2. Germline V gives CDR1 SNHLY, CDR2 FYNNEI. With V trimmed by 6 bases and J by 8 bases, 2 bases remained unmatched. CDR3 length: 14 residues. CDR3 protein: CASRGLAGGYEQFF. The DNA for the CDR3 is TGTGCCAGCAGAGGACTAGCGGGAGGGTATGAGCAGTTCTTC.

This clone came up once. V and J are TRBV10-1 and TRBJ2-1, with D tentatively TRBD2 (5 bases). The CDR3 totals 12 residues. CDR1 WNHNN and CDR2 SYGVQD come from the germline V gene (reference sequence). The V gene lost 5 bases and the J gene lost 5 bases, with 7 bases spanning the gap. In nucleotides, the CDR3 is TGCGCCAGCAGTCGGGATAACAATGAGCAGTTCTTC. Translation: CASSRDNNEQFF.

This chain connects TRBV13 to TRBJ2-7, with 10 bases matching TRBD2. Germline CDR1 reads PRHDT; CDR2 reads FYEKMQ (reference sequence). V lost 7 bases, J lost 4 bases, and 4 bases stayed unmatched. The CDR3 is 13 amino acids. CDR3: CASIQRGGYEQYF. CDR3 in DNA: TGTGCCAGCATTCAGCGGGGGGGGTACGAGCAGTACTTC.

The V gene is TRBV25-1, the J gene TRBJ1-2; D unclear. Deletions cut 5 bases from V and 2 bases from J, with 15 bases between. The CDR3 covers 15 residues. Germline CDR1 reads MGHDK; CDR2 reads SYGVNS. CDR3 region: CASSPPLAGNYGYTF. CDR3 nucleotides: TGTGCCAGCAGTCCGCCCTTGGCGGGAAACTATGGCTACACCTTC.